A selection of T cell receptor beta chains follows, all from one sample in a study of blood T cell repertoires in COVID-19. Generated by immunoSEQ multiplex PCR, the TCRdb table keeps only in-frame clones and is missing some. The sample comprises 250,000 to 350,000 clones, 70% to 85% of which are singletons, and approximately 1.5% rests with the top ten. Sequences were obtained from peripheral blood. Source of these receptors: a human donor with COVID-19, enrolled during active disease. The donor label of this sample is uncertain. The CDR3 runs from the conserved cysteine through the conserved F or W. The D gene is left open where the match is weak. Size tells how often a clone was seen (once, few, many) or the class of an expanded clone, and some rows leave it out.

cdr3_nt: TGTGCCAGCTCCCCAACAGGGGCGGCTTTCTTT
cdr3_aa: CASSPTGAAFF
v_call: TRBV18
j_call: TRBJ1-1
d_call: TRBD1
clone_size: NA

cdr3_nt: TGCAGCGTTGTAGGGCTAGCGGAGGGAAGCTCCTACAATGAGCAGTTCTTC
cdr3_aa: CSVVGLAEGSSYNEQFF
v_call: TRBV29-1
j_call: TRBJ2-1
d_call: TRBD2
clone_size: NA

cdr3_nt: TGTGCCAGCCGGGAGGGGTTGAACACTGAAGCTTTCTTT
cdr3_aa: CASREGLNTEAFF
v_call: TRBV6-5
j_call: TRBJ1-1
d_call: NA
clone_size: few

cdr3_nt: TGCGCCAGCAGTGAAAGGGGGACCTTCACAGATACGCAGTATTTT
cdr3_aa: CASSERGTFTDTQYF
v_call: TRBV10-1
j_call: TRBJ2-3
d_call: NA
clone_size: NA

cdr3_nt: TGTGCCAGCAGCGAGCTAGCGGGGGGCCCCAGCTCCTACAATGAGCAGTTCTTC
cdr3_aa: CASSELAGGPSSYNEQFF
v_call: TRBV5-4
j_call: TRBJ2-1
d_call: TRBD2
clone_size: NA

cdr3_nt: TGTGCCAGCAGCTCCGCAGGGACAGATACGCAGTATTTT
cdr3_aa: CASSSAGTDTQYF
v_call: TRBV6-5
j_call: TRBJ2-3
d_call: NA
clone_size: NA

cdr3_nt: TGCGCCAGCACCCCTTCCGGGCAGGGGAACACCGGGGAGCTGTTTTTT
cdr3_aa: CASTPSGQGNTGELFF
v_call: TRBV5-1
j_call: TRBJ2-2
d_call: NA
clone_size: NA

cdr3_nt: TGTGCCAGTAGTTTTCCCGGGCAGGGGACTGGAAACACCATATATTTT
cdr3_aa: CASSFPGQGTGNTIYF
v_call: TRBV19
j_call: TRBJ1-3
d_call: NA
clone_size: NA

cdr3_nt: TGCAGCTCCGCGGGGACTAGCGGCAATGAGCAGTTCTTC
cdr3_aa: CSSAGTSGNEQFF
v_call: TRBV29-1
j_call: TRBJ2-1
d_call: TRBD2
clone_size: NA

cdr3_nt: TGTGCCAGCAGGCCACAAGGAGGGCATGAAAAACTGTTTTTT
cdr3_aa: CASRPQGGHEKLFF
v_call: TRBV27
j_call: TRBJ1-4
d_call: NA
clone_size: NA

cdr3_nt: TGTGCCAGCAGTGTGACAGGGTCGCTTAGCTCCTACGAGCAGTACTTC
cdr3_aa: CASSVTGSLSSYEQYF
v_call: TRBV3-1/TRBV3-2
j_call: TRBJ2-7
d_call: TRBD1
clone_size: NA

cdr3_nt: TGCGCCAGCAGCTGGACCGGGACTAGCGCCACTGGGGATGAGCAGTTCTTC
cdr3_aa: CASSWTGTSATGDEQFF
v_call: TRBV5-1
j_call: TRBJ2-1
d_call: TRBD2
clone_size: NA

cdr3_nt: TGTGCCAGCAGCTCGAGACAGGGGGCCGAAAATGGCTACACCTTC
cdr3_aa: CASSSRQGAENGYTF
v_call: TRBV7-9
j_call: TRBJ1-2
d_call: TRBD1
clone_size: NA

cdr3_nt: TGTGCCAGCAGCTCCGAGGGGCGGGAATACAATGAGCAGTTCTTC
cdr3_aa: CASSSEGREYNEQFF
v_call: TRBV7-2
j_call: TRBJ2-1
d_call: NA
clone_size: NA

cdr3_nt: TGCGCCAGCAGCCAAGCCGCAGGGGTAGAGACCCAGTACTTC
cdr3_aa: CASSQAAGVETQYF
v_call: TRBV4-3
j_call: TRBJ2-5
d_call: NA
clone_size: NA

cdr3_nt: TGTGCCAGCAGCTTAAACGGGGGGGCCTACGAGCAGTACTTC
cdr3_aa: CASSLNGGAYEQYF
v_call: TRBV7-2
j_call: TRBJ2-7
d_call: TRBD2
clone_size: NA

cdr3_nt: TGTGCCAGCCCTGTGGGGGGAAACACCGGGGAGCTGTTTTTT
cdr3_aa: CASPVGGNTGELFF
v_call: TRBV11-2
j_call: TRBJ2-2
d_call: NA
clone_size: NA

cdr3_nt: TGTGCCAGCAGCCGTAGCCCATGGGGGGCCTACGAGCAGTACTTC
cdr3_aa: CASSRSPWGAYEQYF
v_call: TRBV3-1/TRBV3-2
j_call: TRBJ2-7
d_call: NA
clone_size: NA

cdr3_nt: TGTGCCAGCAGCCGTACGGGGTCGAGAAACACCATATATTTT
cdr3_aa: CASSRTGSRNTIYF
v_call: TRBV28
j_call: TRBJ1-3
d_call: NA
clone_size: NA

cdr3_nt: TGTGCCAGCAGCTTACTAGGGGATGTCACTGAAGCTTTCTTT
cdr3_aa: CASSLLGDVTEAFF
v_call: TRBV7-9
j_call: TRBJ1-1
d_call: NA
clone_size: NA

cdr3_nt: TGTGCCAGCAGCAGGGACGGACTACCTTACAATGAGCAGTTCTTC
cdr3_aa: CASSRDGLPYNEQFF
v_call: TRBV5-4
j_call: TRBJ2-1
d_call: NA
clone_size: NA

cdr3_nt: TGCGCCAGCAGCTTGGCATCGGGGGTTGACGAGCAGTACTTC
cdr3_aa: CASSLASGVDEQYF
v_call: TRBV5-1
j_call: TRBJ2-7
d_call: NA
clone_size: NA

cdr3_nt: TGTGCCAGCAGCCCGGGACTAGCGGGAGGCGCTCGGCAAGAGACCCAGTACTTC
cdr3_aa: CASSPGLAGGARQETQYF
v_call: TRBV6-2/TRBV6-3
j_call: TRBJ2-5
d_call: TRBD2
clone_size: NA

cdr3_nt: TGTGCCAGCAGCTTAGGTCAAAGGCGGGAAGCTTTCTTT
cdr3_aa: CASSLGQRREAFF
v_call: TRBV7-2
j_call: TRBJ1-1
d_call: NA
clone_size: NA

cdr3_nt: TGTGCCAGCAGGATCAGTGGGCTAATCAATGAGCAGTTCTTC
cdr3_aa: CASRISGLINEQFF
v_call: TRBV14
j_call: TRBJ2-1
d_call: NA
clone_size: NA

cdr3_nt: TGTGCCAGCAGCTTCCCGGGGAGGGATGAAAAACTGTTTTTT
cdr3_aa: CASSFPGRDEKLFF
v_call: TRBV5-5
j_call: TRBJ1-4
d_call: NA
clone_size: NA

cdr3_nt: TGTGCCAACACGGACAGGGGGGCCCACGAGCAGTACTTC
cdr3_aa: CANTDRGAHEQYF
v_call: TRBV6-4
j_call: TRBJ2-7
d_call: TRBD1
clone_size: once

cdr3_nt: TGCGCCAGCAGCCCAGACAGCTCCGGGGGAGGCTACACCTTC
cdr3_aa: CASSPDSSGGGYTF
v_call: TRBV5-1
j_call: TRBJ1-2
d_call: NA
clone_size: NA